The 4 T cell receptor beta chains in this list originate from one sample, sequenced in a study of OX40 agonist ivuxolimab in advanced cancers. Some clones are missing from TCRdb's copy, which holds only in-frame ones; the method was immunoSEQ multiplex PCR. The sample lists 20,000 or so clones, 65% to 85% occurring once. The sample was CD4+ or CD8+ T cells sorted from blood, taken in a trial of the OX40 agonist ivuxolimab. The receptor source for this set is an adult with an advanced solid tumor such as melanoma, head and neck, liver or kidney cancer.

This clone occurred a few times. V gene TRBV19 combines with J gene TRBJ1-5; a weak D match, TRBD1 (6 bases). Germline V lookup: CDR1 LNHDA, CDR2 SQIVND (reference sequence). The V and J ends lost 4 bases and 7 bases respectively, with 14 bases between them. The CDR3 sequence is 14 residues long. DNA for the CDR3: TGTGCCAGTAGTACGGGGGCACTAGGCCAGCCCCAGCATTTT. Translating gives CASSTGALGQPQHF.

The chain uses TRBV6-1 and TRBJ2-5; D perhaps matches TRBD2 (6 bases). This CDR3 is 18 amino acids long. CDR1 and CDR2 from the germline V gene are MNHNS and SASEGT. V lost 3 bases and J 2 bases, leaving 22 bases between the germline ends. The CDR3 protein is CASSDTSGFVPRQETQYF. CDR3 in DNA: TGTGCCAGCAGTGACACGAGCGGGTTCGTCCCGAGACAAGAGACCCAGTACTTC.

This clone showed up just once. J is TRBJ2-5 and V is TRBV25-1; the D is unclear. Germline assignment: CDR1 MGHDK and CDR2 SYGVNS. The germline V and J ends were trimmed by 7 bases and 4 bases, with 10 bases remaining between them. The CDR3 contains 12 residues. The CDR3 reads CASTDTLETQYF. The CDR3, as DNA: TGTGCCAGCACCGACACTTTAGAGACCCAGTACTTC.

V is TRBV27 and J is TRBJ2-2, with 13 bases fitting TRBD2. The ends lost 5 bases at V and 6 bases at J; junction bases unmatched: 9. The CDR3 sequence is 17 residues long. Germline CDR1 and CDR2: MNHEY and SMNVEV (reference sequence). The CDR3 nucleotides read TGTGCCAGCAGTGACACTAGCGGGAGGGCTGCGTCCGGGGAGCTGTTTTTT. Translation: CASSDTSGRAASGELFF.